This TCR beta chain is drawn from a study of blood T cell repertoires in COVID-19. Study context: T cells, B-cell-depleted T cells, or PBMCs provided the cDNA or gDNA that served as material.

Seattle participants joined during active infection and were tracked over time. In the source study's methods: Researchers report that nucleated cell counts were estimated from reference gene primer amplification. Libraries were prepared by immunoSEQ multiplex PCR; TCRdb keeps only in-frame clonotypes and omits some of them. V and J calls and clone size are given by that table; D and trimming were obtained from the DNA. The table shows tens of thousands of clones, with nearly 90% occurring only once. The CDR3 sequence is 15 residues long. Germline-derived CDR1 and CDR2 are SGHDT and YYEEEE. Trimming at V came to 3 bases and at J to 5 bases, leaving 6 bases not matched to a gene.

The gene calls are TRBV5-6 and TRBJ1-5; TRBD1 matches at 9 bases. The sequencing input was peripheral blood. This receptor was identified in a man aged 60 to 69 with COVID-19, enrolled during active disease. The CDR3 DNA reads TGTGCCAGCAGCTCTACCGGGACAGGGTATCAGCCCCAGCATTTT. Amino acid sequence: CASSSTGTGYQPQHF.